One and the same sample provided the 24 T cell receptor beta chains below, sequenced in a study of blood T cell repertoires in COVID-19 (dated by TCRdb to the early 2020s). Libraries were prepared through the immunoSEQ multiplex PCR assay. TCRdb limited this immuneACCESS table to in-frame rearrangements with V and J called. A share of clones is missing; checked studies link under half to unresolved V genes, and the rest is unexplained. Across this sample there are about 100,000 clones, with almost 90% seen only once. The ten largest clones represent approximately 5% of the sample. The sequenced material came from peripheral blood. These receptors were collected from a human donor in a cohort sampled during active COVID-19.

The rearrangement links TRBV3-1 (or the pseudogene TRBV3-2) to TRBJ2-3; 12 bases are shared with TRBD2. CDR3 length: 14 residues. The V and J ends lost 4 bases and 9 bases, in that order; junction bases with no gene match: 5. The germline V gene has CDR1 LGHDT and CDR2 YNNKEL (reference sequence). CDR3 coding DNA: TGTGCCAGCAGCCGAGACGGGACTAGCGGGACGCAGTATTTT. Translated: CASSRDGTSGTQYF.

The V and J genes are TRBV5-1 and TRBJ2-3, with 8 positions matching TRBD1. The CDR3 spans 18 residues. Germline loops: CDR1 SGHRS, CDR2 YFSETQ. V dropped 6 bases and J dropped 2; count of bases not matched to a gene: 17. CDR3 sequence reads: CASTTTGLDRVYTDTQYF. The CDR3 DNA reads as TGCGCCAGCACCACGACCGGATTGGACAGGGTCTACACAGATACGCAGTATTTT.

The rearrangement joins TRBV2 to TRBJ1-2, with unresolved D. The CDR3 consists of 12 residues. Germline CDR1 and CDR2: SNHLY and FYNNEI. Trimming stripped 5 bases from V and 4 bases from J, with 8 bases between. CDR3 in amino acids: CASSPYSYGYTF. CDR3 sequence (DNA): TGTGCCAGCAGTCCCTACAGCTATGGCTACACCTTC.

The chain combines TRBV7-8 with TRBJ2-1; TRBD2 is a possible D gene (6 bases). The CDR3 contains 17 residues. Germline CDR1 reads SGHVS; CDR2 reads FQNEAQ. The V end was cut by 4 bases, the J end by 0 bases, with 16 bases between. As DNA, the CDR3 is TGTGCCAGCAGCTCGAAATGGTCCGGGAGCTCCTACAATGAGCAGTTCTTC. Its protein product is CASSSKWSGSSYNEQFF.

CDR3 loop: CASSLGVRTGSYNEQFF. The DNA of the CDR3 is TGTGCCAGCAGCTTAGGGGTCCGGACAGGCTCCTACAATGAGCAGTTCTTC. V and J are TRBV7-8 and TRBJ2-1, with TRBD1 identical over 7 bases. The CDR3 is made up of 17 amino acids. The V segment lost 1 base and the J segment 0 bases; nucleotides outside the gene matches: 6. CDR1 and CDR2 from the germline V gene are SGHVS and FQNEAQ.

J is TRBJ2-6 and V is TRBV27; D unclear. CDR1 MNHEY and CDR2 SMNVEV come from the germline V gene (reference sequence). This CDR3 has 16 amino acids. The V end was cut by 3 bases, the J end by 0 bases, with 9 bases between. In DNA, the CDR3 is TGTGCCAGCAGTTTTGTTGCGAGCTCTGGGGCCAACGTCCTGACTTTC. Protein product: CASSFVASSGANVLTF.

The chain is built from TRBV2 and TRBJ1-4; 7 bases map to TRBD1. Germline CDR1 and CDR2: SNHLY and FYNNEI. CDR3 length: 13 amino acids. J lost 4 bases, V lost 6 bases, and 2 bases had no gene match. The CDR3 is CASRQGFNEKLFF. Here the CDR3 DNA reads TGTGCCAGCAGACAGGGGTTTAATGAAAAACTGTTTTTT. Full variable domain (remainder filled in from reference TRBV2 and TRBJ1-4): EPEVTQTPSHQVTQMGQEVILRCVPISNHLYFYWYRQILGQKVEFLVSFYNNEISEKSEIFDDQFSVERPDGSNFTLKIRSTKLEDSAMYFCASRQGFNEKLFFGSGTQLSVL.

A single count supports this clone. The gene calls are TRBV19 and TRBJ2-3; D call uncertain. The CDR3 totals 13 residues. Germline V gene sequence: CDR1 LNHDA, CDR2 SQIVND (reference sequence). The V gene lost 10 bases and the J gene lost 1 base, with 12 bases spanning the gap. The CDR3 nucleotides are TGTGCCACCAACCTGGGCCGCACAGATACGCAGTATTTT. Protein product: CATNLGRTDTQYF.

The CDR3 protein is CASSLGAGVAEQFF. The CDR3 DNA reads TGTGCCAGCAGCTTAGGAGCGGGAGTGGCTGAGCAGTTCTTC. The chain is built from TRBV7-2 and TRBJ2-1; TRBD2 matches 8 bases. The CDR3 is 14 residues long. V shed 1 base, J shed 9 bases, and the junction held 5 bases outside the gene matches. Germline CDR1 reads SGHTA; CDR2 reads FQGNSA.

The CDR3 DNA sequence: TGTGCCAGCAGTACGGACAGGGATCCTGGAAACACCATATATTTT. It yields the protein CASSTDRDPGNTIYF. This sequence joins TRBV6-2 or TRBV6-3 and TRBJ1-3; 8 bases agree with TRBD1. Germline trimming cut 5 bases from V and 2 bases from J; bases unmatched to any gene: 5. Germline V gives CDR1 MNHEY, CDR2 SVGEGT. The CDR3 length is 15 residues.

CDR3 nucleotides: TGTGCCAGTGACAGGGGCGCACCCACAGATACGCAGTATTTT. This translates into CASDRGAPTDTQYF. The rearrangement links TRBV7-2 to TRBJ2-3; 8 bases match TRBD1. The CDR3 loop spans 14 amino acids. Germline assignment: CDR1 SGHTA and CDR2 FQGNSA. Trimming removed 9 bases from V and 2 bases from J; junction bases left unmatched: 7.

The chain couples TRBV4-2 to TRBJ2-1; 7 bases are a match to TRBD2. Germline CDR1 and CDR2: LGHNA and YNFKEQ. The CDR3 totals 15 residues. J lost 8 bases, V lost 4 bases, and 11 bases had no gene match. The CDR3 here is CASSPLREKRDEQFF. DNA of the CDR3: TGTGCCAGCAGCCCTTTGCGGGAGAAGAGGGATGAGCAGTTCTTC.

The chain carries TRBV7-2 and TRBJ2-1, with TRBD2 matching over 8 bases. V shed 7 bases and J 2 bases; nucleotides not matched to a gene: 4. The CDR3 sequence is 14 residues long. Looked up from germline, CDR1 is SGHTA and CDR2 is FQGNSA. CDR3: CASKPGLAYNEQFF. The DNA for the CDR3 is TGTGCCAGCAAACCGGGACTAGCCTACAATGAGCAGTTCTTC.

This clone was seen a few times. The rearrangement joins TRBV19 to TRBJ1-1; 7 nucleotides agree with TRBD1. The V gene end was trimmed by 6 bases and the J gene end by 0 bases; junction bases not matched to a gene: 4. The CDR3 sequence is 14 residues long. CDR1 is LNHDA and CDR2 is SQIVND in the germline V gene (reference sequence). CDR3 DNA: TGTGCCAGTAGCCTCACAGGGGTGAACACTGAAGCTTTCTTT. This sequence encodes CASSLTGVNTEAFF.

The chain couples TRBV12-3 or TRBV12-4 to TRBJ1-5; the D is unclear. The length of the CDR3 is 13 residues. Trimming shortened V by 3 bases and J by 10 bases, and 13 bases separated the two germline ends. As DNA, the CDR3 is TGTGCCAGCAGTTTTTCCCCCGAACAACCCCAGCATTTT. Translating gives CASSFSPEQPQHF.

Comment on this clone: Other DNA sequences of this sample code for an identical CDR3. This chain joins TRBV6-6 and TRBJ1-4; D not certain. Germline CDR1 is MNHNY and CDR2 is SVGAGI (reference sequence). The CDR3 runs to 13 residues. With 2 bases removed from V and 5 bases from J, the gap between germline ends came to 6 bases. DNA for the CDR3: TGTGCCAGCAGTTACGGCGGAAATGAAAAACTGTTTTTT. Protein: CASSYGGNEKLFF.

This clone was seen only a few times. The chain combines TRBV19 with TRBJ2-1, with 8 nucleotides matching TRBD1. The CDR3 runs to 16 residues. The V gene's germline CDR1 is LNHDA and CDR2 SQIVND (reference sequence). Unmatched junction bases numbered 8, after V lost 5 bases and J lost 2 bases. CDR3 loop: CASSQAAGGPYNEQFF. The CDR3 nucleotides read TGTGCCAGTAGTCAAGCAGCAGGGGGCCCCTACAATGAGCAGTTCTTC.

V is TRBV10-3 and J is TRBJ2-3; D is possibly TRBD2 (5 bases). The germline CDR1 and CDR2 sequences are ENHRY and SYGVKD. Trimming cost V 0 bases and J 2 bases, with 12 bases left between them. The CDR3 runs to 16 residues. CDR3 sequence (DNA): TGTGCCATCAGTGAGTCGGCTAGCATACTCACAGATACGCAGTATTTT. Translation gives CAISESASILTDTQYF.

This chain connects TRBV3-1 (or the pseudogene TRBV3-2) to TRBJ2-1; D is perhaps TRBD2 (5 bases). The CDR3 has 16 residues. V lost 3 bases to trimming and J lost 0 bases, with 12 bases between them. Germline assignment: CDR1 LGHDT and CDR2 YNNKEL (reference sequence). CDR3: CASSHRGQISYNEQFF. The CDR3 DNA reads TGTGCCAGCAGCCACAGAGGGCAGATCTCCTACAATGAGCAGTTCTTC.

The chain couples TRBV20-1 to TRBJ2-1, with a weak D call TRBD2 (6 bases). In germline, CDR1 is DFQATT, CDR2 SNEGSKA (reference sequence). V lost 5 bases and J lost 8, with 19 bases in between. The CDR3 runs 14 residues. CDR3 protein: CSAGAVLAFDEQFF. CDR3 nucleotides: TGCAGTGCTGGTGCCGTGCTAGCGTTCGATGAGCAGTTCTTC.

This clone was found many times. The V and J genes are TRBV9 and TRBJ2-7; 11 bases align to TRBD1. This CDR3 has 14 residues. The J segment lost 6 bases and the V segment lost 4 bases, leaving 6 bases of the junction unmatched. The germline CDR1 and CDR2 sequences are SGDLS and YYNGEE. The DNA for the CDR3 is TGTGCCAGCAGCATCGTGGGGACAGGGGGCGAGCAGTACTTC. Its protein product is CASSIVGTGGEQYF. Variable domain in full (rest from reference TRBV9 and TRBJ2-7): DSGVTQTPKHLITATGQRVTLRCSPRSGDLSVYWYQQSLDQGLQFLIQYYNGEERAKGNILERFSAQQFPDLHSELNLSSLELGDSALYFCASSIVGTGGEQYFGPGTRLTVT.

This clone has more than one count but fewer than ten. The CDR3 DNA is TGTGCCAGCAGTACCCTCGGGACATATTATGGCTACACCTTC. Protein product: CASSTLGTYYGYTF. The rearrangement links TRBV6-5 to TRBJ1-2, with D maybe TRBD1 (6 bases). The CDR3 is made up of 14 amino acids. Germline V CDR1 and CDR2: MNHEY, SVGAGI. Trimming removed 5 bases at V and 5 bases at J, with 15 bases between.

The rearrangement joins TRBV9 to TRBJ1-2; a possible D gene is TRBD1 (5 bases). Germline V CDR1 and CDR2: SGDLS, YYNGEE. The V end was cut by 0 bases, the J end by 7 bases, with 7 bases between. This CDR3 has 12 amino acids. CDR3 in amino acids: CASSVGQSGYTF. The CDR3 coding sequence is TGTGCCAGCAGCGTAGGACAGTCTGGCTACACCTTC.

V is TRBV28 and J is TRBJ1-2, with a possible D match to TRBD1 (5 bases). V lost 5 bases, J lost 5 bases, and 18 bases lay in between. Germline V CDR1 and CDR2: MDHEN, SYDVKM. The CDR3 extends over 15 amino acids. The CDR3 sequence is CASSLGQGSSYGYTF. For the CDR3, the DNA is TGTGCCAGCAGTCTCGGCCAGGGATCTTCGTATGGCTACACCTTC.